This entry concerns a single T cell receptor beta chain. With 3 bases clipped from V and 8 bases from J, the junction kept 5 bases outside the gene matches. Germline CDR1 is GTSNPN and CDR2 is SVGIG (reference sequence). CDR3 size: 12 residues. This specimen comes from a study of blood T cell repertoires in COVID-19. Clones were sequenced by immunoSEQ multiplex PCR, and TCRdb holds only the in-frame ones, with some missing. Of about 530,000 clones in the sample, approximately 88% were seen once. The specimen sequenced was peripheral blood. This sequence was found in a woman aged 45-59 years with COVID-19, enrolled during active disease. The chain couples TRBV30 to TRBJ1-2; TRBD1 matches at 8 bases. CDR3 loop: CAWRSGQGGYTF. As DNA, the CDR3 is TGTGCCTGGAGGTCCGGACAGGGAGGCTACACCTTC.